Presented here are 31 T cell receptor beta chains from one specimen sequenced in a study of somatic mutations in cytotoxic T cells in rheumatoid arthritis. Clones were read by immunoSEQ multiplex PCR, and TCRdb kept only the in-frame ones, dropping some. This repertoire shows 17,000 or so clones, 75% to 80% found once; its top ten account for roughly 15%. Sample: CD8+ T cells sorted from blood. The receptors shown here come from an adult with rheumatoid arthritis.

The CDR3 DNA follows: TGTGCCAGCAGCTTGTTTGAGACCCAGTACTTC. Residues: CASSLFETQYF. The chain couples TRBV5-4 to TRBJ2-5; D remains ambiguous. The CDR3 runs 11 residues. Germline V gene sequence: CDR1 SGHNT, CDR2 YYREEE (reference sequence). Deletions cut 1 base from V and 5 bases from J, with 3 bases between. Filled out from reference TRBV5-4 and TRBJ2-5, the complete variable domain reads ETGVTQSPTHLIKTRGQQVTLRCSSQSGHNTVSWYQQALGQGPQFIFQYYREEENGRGNFPPRFSGLQFPNYSSELNVNALELDDSALYLCASSLFETQYFGPGTRLLVL.

The genes are TRBV19 and TRBJ1-5; 9 nucleotides match TRBD1. In germline, CDR1 is LNHDA, CDR2 SQIVND (reference sequence). Losses at the gene ends were 9 bases for V and 1 base for J; bases not matched to a gene: 10. This CDR3 has 16 residues. The CDR3 loop reads CASHGTGSQSNQPQHF. DNA of the CDR3: TGTGCCAGCCACGGGACAGGGTCCCAAAGCAATCAGCCCCAGCATTTT.

This clone was counted a single time. The rearrangement uses TRBV4-1 and TRBJ1-2; no clear D. The CDR3 consists of 17 residues. Germline V gene sequence: CDR1 MGHRA, CDR2 YSYEKL. Trimming took 4 bases from V and 4 from J, leaving 22 bases between them. The CDR3 nucleotides are TGCGCCAGCAGCCCCTCGTTTCGGGATGGCTCAGGCTATGGCTACACCTTC. It specifies CASSPSFRDGSGYGYTF.

J is TRBJ2-7 and V is TRBV4-2; 7 bases line up with TRBD1. CDR1 LGHNA and CDR2 YNFKEQ come from the germline V gene. The CDR3 loop spans 15 amino acids. The junction had 7 bases not matched to a gene; V was cut back by 0 bases and J by 5 bases. CDR3 in amino acids: CASSQDHSTGNEQYF. The CDR3 DNA sequence: TGTGCCAGCAGCCAAGATCATTCGACAGGGAACGAGCAGTACTTC.

The J gene is TRBJ1-5, the V gene TRBV7-5. TRBV7-5 is shown as a pseudogene. The CDR3 contains 11 residues. The CDR3 spells CVRSRNGPQHF. DNA for the CDR3: TGTGTCAGAAGCCGCAACGGGCCCCAGCATTTT.

This chain uses TRBV5-1 with TRBJ2-7; maybe TRBD1 (6 bases). This CDR3 is built from 15 residues. Germline V gene lookup returns CDR1 SGHRS and CDR2 YFSETQ. Trimming shortened V by 4 bases and J by 0 bases, and 14 bases separated the two germline ends. CDR3 sequence: CASSMDSFSSYEQYF. The CDR3 DNA sequence: TGCGCCAGCAGCATGGACAGTTTCTCCTCCTACGAGCAGTACTTC.

This sequence joins TRBV29-1 and TRBJ2-7; D perhaps matches TRBD2 (5 bases). The CDR3 is made up of 12 amino acids. The germline gives CDR1 SQVTM, CDR2 ANQGSEA. Trimming removed 3 bases from V and 7 bases from J, with 13 bases in between. As DNA, the CDR3 is TGCAGCGTTGAGGGAGTCTCTGATGAGCAGTACTTC. This codes for CSVEGVSDEQYF.

This rearrangement joins TRBV29-1 to TRBJ2-3, with D tentatively TRBD1 (6 bases). V was shortened by 6 bases and J by 0 bases, with 31 bases between the two germline ends. The CDR3 covers 20 residues. Germline CDR1 SQVTM, CDR2 ANQGSEA. The CDR3 coding sequence is TGCAGCGTCCAAGACCCACTTCGGGGCAGGGGCAAGCCTAGCACAGATACGCAGTATTTT. Translation gives CSVQDPLRGRGKPSTDTQYF.

The chain joins TRBV7-9 to TRBJ1-1; D is possibly TRBD1 (5 bases). The V gene's germline CDR1 is SEHNR and CDR2 FQNEAQ (reference sequence). The CDR3 has 15 residues. Trimming cost V 5 bases and J 5 bases, with 18 bases left between them. The CDR3 nucleotides are TGTGCCAGCAGCGCCTTCACCGGGGGGGGAACTGAAGCTTTCTTT. As protein: CASSAFTGGGTEAFF.

V usage is TRBV9 and J usage is TRBJ2-7, with no clear D. CDR1 and CDR2 from the germline V gene are SGDLS and YYNGEE. The CDR3 covers 13 residues. The V end was cut by 0 bases, the J end by 6 bases, with 10 bases between. The chain's CDR3 is CASSVAYEREQYF. The CDR3 nucleotides are TGTGCCAGCAGCGTAGCTTACGAGCGCGAGCAGTACTTC.

The chain uses TRBV6-1 and TRBJ2-7; the D gene is possibly TRBD1 (7 bases). The germline V gene has CDR1 MNHNS and CDR2 SASEGT. V was trimmed by 8 bases and J by 2 bases, leaving 19 bases between them. CDR3 size: 15 residues. The CDR3 region is CASRWGRGAPYEQYF. The CDR3 DNA reads as TGTGCCAGCCGTTGGGGCAGGGGGGCCCCCTACGAGCAGTACTTC.

This sequence joins TRBV5-4 and TRBJ2-5; TRBD1 matches at 10 bases. V shed 6 bases, J shed 3 bases, and the junction held 5 bases outside the gene matches. Germline V lookup: CDR1 SGHNT, CDR2 YYREEE (reference sequence). The CDR3 is made up of 14 amino acids. CDR3 amino acids: CASTLTGGKETQYF. CDR3 nucleotides: TGTGCCAGCACCCTGACAGGGGGCAAAGAGACCCAGTACTTC.

Here the CDR3 reads CASSPRTGGTDGYTF. The CDR3, as DNA: TGTGCCAGCAGCCCTAGGACAGGGGGCACGGATGGCTACACCTTC. The V call is TRBV9, the J call TRBJ1-2, with TRBD1 matching 11 bases. The CDR3 is 15 amino acids. V dropped 4 bases and J dropped 6; count of bases not matched to a gene: 8. Germline V lookup: CDR1 SGDLS, CDR2 YYNGEE.

The rearrangement uses TRBV5-4 and TRBJ2-7; no clear D gene. The CDR3 has 12 residues. V shed 1 base and J shed 3 bases, with 5 bases lying between them. From germline, CDR1 is SGHNT and CDR2 YYREEE (reference sequence). The CDR3 is CASSLLSYEQYF. As DNA, the CDR3 is TGTGCCAGCAGCTTGCTCAGCTACGAGCAGTACTTC.

V is TRBV7-6 and J is TRBJ2-1; the match to TRBD2 covers 12 bases. This CDR3 is built from 17 residues. V shed 5 bases, J shed 8 bases, and the junction held 13 bases outside the gene matches. CDR1 SGHVS and CDR2 FNYEAQ come from the germline V gene. CDR3 protein: CASSLLGLAGGQDEQFF. CDR3 nucleotides: TGTGCCAGCAGCCTCTTGGGGCTAGCGGGGGGGCAGGATGAGCAGTTCTTC.

The rearrangement joins TRBV29-1 to TRBJ2-5, with TRBD1 as a possible D gene (5 bases). The V gene's germline CDR1 is SQVTM and CDR2 ANQGSEA. V lost 1 base, J lost 4 bases, and 19 bases lay in between. CDR3 size: 16 residues. This CDR3 is CSVEGYWQGIGETQYF. The CDR3 DNA is TGCAGCGTTGAAGGTTACTGGCAGGGAATTGGAGAGACCCAGTACTTC. The full variable domain, rest sourced from reference TRBV29-1 and TRBJ2-5, is SAVISQKPSRDICQRGTSLTIQCQVDSQVTMMFWYRQQPGQSLTLIATANQGSEATYESGFVIDKFPISRPNLTFSTLTVSNMSPEDSSIYLCSVEGYWQGIGETQYFGPGTRLLVL.

The chain uses TRBV29-1 and TRBJ1-1; D unclear. The germline V gene has CDR1 SQVTM and CDR2 ANQGSEA. The germline V and J ends were trimmed by 5 bases and 0 bases, with 4 bases remaining between them. CDR3 length: 11 amino acids. CDR3 DNA: TGCAGCGTTTGGATGAACACTGAAGCTTTCTTT. Amino acid sequence: CSVWMNTEAFF.

The J gene is TRBJ2-3, the V gene TRBV5-4; the D is unclear. Germline CDR1 SGHNT, CDR2 YYREEE (reference sequence). V was clipped by 0 bases and J by 2 bases, with 10 bases between them. This CDR3 contains 15 residues. The CDR3 region is CASSLAWGSTDTQYF. The DNA for the CDR3 is TGTGCCAGCAGCTTGGCGTGGGGTTCCACAGATACGCAGTATTTT.

This chain uses TRBV27 with TRBJ2-5; TRBD2 agrees at 7 bases. Germline CDR1 MNHEY, CDR2 SMNVEV (reference sequence). J lost 11 bases, V lost 5 bases, and 11 bases had no gene match. This CDR3 region has 13 residues. In DNA, the CDR3 is TGTGCCAGCAGTAAAACACCCGGGGGGTGGCAGTACTTC. Its translation: CASSKTPGGWQYF.

The chain links TRBV14 to TRBJ1-4, with D possibly TRBD1 on 6 matching bases. There are 15 residues in the CDR3. Germline-derived CDR1 and CDR2 are SGHDN and FVKESK. The V end lost 3 bases, the J end lost 7 bases, and 15 bases lay between the germline ends. The CDR3, as DNA: TGTGCCAGCAGCCACGGGCGCGGGGGGCGTGAAAAACTGTTTTTT. Translated, it gives CASSHGRGGREKLFF.

V is TRBV4-1 and J is TRBJ2-5; D might be TRBD1 or TRBD2, each matching 6 bases. V was pared by 0 bases and J by 5 bases, with 13 bases between. The CDR3 totals 15 residues. Germline V CDR1 and CDR2: MGHRA, YSYEKL. The CDR3 reads CASSQDRGPGETQYF. CDR3 DNA: TGCGCCAGCAGCCAAGACCGGGGGCCGGGGGAGACCCAGTACTTC.

To note about this clone: The junction departs from the called germline gene at one end, perhaps through a read error. This sequence joins TRBV6-1 and TRBJ1-1; weak D call: TRBD1 (5 bases). The CDR3 spans 14 residues. Germline lookup yields CDR1 MNHNS and CDR2 SASEGT. CDR3 coding DNA: TGTGCCAGCAGAGAAGCGGACATGAACACTGAAGCTTTCTTT. It yields the protein CASREADMNTEAFF.

This clone counts as large. The V and J genes are TRBV5-4 and TRBJ1-6, with D possibly being TRBD1 (6 bases). Germline V lookup: CDR1 SGHNT, CDR2 YYREEE (reference sequence). Between the trimmed V and J ends, which lost 0 bases and 9 bases, there was a span of 19 bases. The CDR3 is 17 amino acids. The CDR3, as DNA: TGTGCCAGCAGCTTGGGAGGGGGTGCTATAATTGGTTCACCCCTCCACTTT. This translates into CASSLGGGAIIGSPLHF.

The V gene is TRBV7-2, the J gene TRBJ1-2; D call uncertain. This CDR3 has 14 amino acids. Germline CDR1 SGHTA, CDR2 FQGNSA. The V and J ends lost 1 base and 0 bases respectively, with 6 bases between them. The CDR3 DNA is TGTGCCAGCAGCTTAGGGATTTCTAACTATGGCTACACCTTC. Protein product: CASSLGISNYGYTF. Using reference TRBV7-2 and TRBJ1-2 for the parts outside the CDR3, the full variable domain is GAGVSQSPSNKVTEKGKDVELRCDPISGHTALYWYRQSLGQGLEFLIYFQGNSAPDKSGLPSDRFSAERTGGSVSTLTIQRTQQEDSAVYLCASSLGISNYGYTFGSGTRLTVV.

The chain uses TRBV25-1 and TRBJ2-3; weak D call: TRBD2 (5 bases). The CDR3 totals 16 residues. Germline V CDR1 and CDR2: MGHDK, SYGVNS. Trimming took off 2 bases at V and 0 bases at J, with 12 bases between the two ends. The CDR3 DNA is TGTGCCAGCAGTGAACATGCGAGGGAGAGCACAGATACGCAGTATTTT. Its translation is CASSEHARESTDTQYF.

This chain connects TRBV30 to TRBJ1-4; maybe TRBD1 (5 bases). V was pared by 2 bases and J by 10 bases, with 17 bases between. The CDR3 totals 14 residues. The germline gives CDR1 GTSNPN, CDR2 SVGIG (reference sequence). In DNA form, the CDR3 reads TGTGCCTGGAGTTGGGGCGGCCTCTCGGGAAAACTGTTTTTT. Its protein is CAWSWGGLSGKLFF.

This clone was counted a single time. The chain carries TRBV14 and TRBJ2-7, with TRBD1 identical over 10 bases. The CDR3 covers 14 residues. The germline V gene encodes CDR1 SGHDN and CDR2 FVKESK. Losses at the gene ends were 3 bases for V and 4 bases for J; bases not matched to a gene: 3. The CDR3 reads CASSHGTGDYEQYF. As DNA, the CDR3 is TGTGCCAGCAGCCACGGGACAGGGGATTACGAGCAGTACTTC.

A few counts support this clone. The J gene is TRBJ2-7, the V gene TRBV19; possible D gene TRBD1, 6 bases. In germline, CDR1 is LNHDA, CDR2 SQIVND (reference sequence). V was pared by 7 bases and J by 2 bases, with 9 bases between. The CDR3 has 12 residues. The CDR3 DNA sequence: TGTGCCAGTAAAGGGGGAACCTACGAGCAGTACTTC. Its protein is CASKGGTYEQYF. The variable domain in full, completed from reference TRBV19 and TRBJ2-7, reads DGGITQSPKYLFRKEGQNVTLSCEQNLNHDAMYWYRQDPGQGLRLIYYSQIVNDFQKGDIAEGYSVSREKKESFPLTVTSAQKNPTAFYLCASKGGTYEQYFGPGTRLTVT.

By sample fraction, this clone is medium-sized. The chain couples TRBV2 to TRBJ1-2, with a possible D match to TRBD1 (6 bases). Germline values: CDR1 SNHLY, CDR2 FYNNEI. Trimming removed 1 base at V and 3 bases at J, with 15 bases between. The CDR3 loop spans 16 amino acids. In DNA form, the CDR3 reads TGTGCCAGCAGTGAAGTTGAGGGGGGATTGGACTATGGCTACACCTTC. Protein product: CASSEVEGGLDYGYTF.

The chain employs TRBV7-3 and TRBJ1-2; D is uncertain. The germline V gene has CDR1 SGHTA and CDR2 FQGTGA. V shed 5 bases and J shed 8 bases, with 24 bases lying between them. The CDR3 extends over 16 amino acids. The CDR3 DNA follows: TGTGCCAGCAGCCTACTCTTCGGGAACCCCTTGTACGGCTACACCTTC. Translating it yields CASSLLFGNPLYGYTF.

This chain uses TRBV7-9 with TRBJ2-2, with D hard to call. Trimming removed 2 bases from V and 4 bases from J, with 8 bases in between. The length of the CDR3 is 14 residues. CDR1 SEHNR and CDR2 FQNEAQ come from the germline V gene (reference sequence). In DNA form, the CDR3 reads TGTGCCAGCAGCTTAAAAGGATTCACCGGGGAGCTGTTTTTT. Translating gives CASSLKGFTGELFF.